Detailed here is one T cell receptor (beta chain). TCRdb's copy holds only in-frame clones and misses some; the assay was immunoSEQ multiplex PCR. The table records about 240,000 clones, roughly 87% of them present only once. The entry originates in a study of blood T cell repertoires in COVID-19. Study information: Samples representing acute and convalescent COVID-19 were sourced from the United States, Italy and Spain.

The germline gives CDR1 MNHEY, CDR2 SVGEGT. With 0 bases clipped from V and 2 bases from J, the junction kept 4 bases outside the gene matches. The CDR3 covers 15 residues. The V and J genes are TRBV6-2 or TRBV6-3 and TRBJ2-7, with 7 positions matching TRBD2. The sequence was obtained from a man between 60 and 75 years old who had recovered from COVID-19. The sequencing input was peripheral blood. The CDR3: CASSYSGGIPYEQYV. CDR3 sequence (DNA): TGTGCCAGCAGTTACTCGGGGGGGATCCCCTACGAGCAGTACGTC.